A single sample gave rise to the 28 T cell receptor beta chains below, sequenced in a study of T cell repertoires in cytomegalovirus infection. TCRdb analysed the reads with MiXCR anew, one entry per CDR3 protein. The sample carries about 60,000 distinct CDR3 sequences, more than 25% recorded once. For these TCRs, the target antigens are not known. Sequencing input: PBMCs, sequenced either directly or after in vitro stimulation (not recorded which). These receptors all stem from a human donor in good health (CMV status not recorded). Some clones in this sample may be carry-over from other donors' samples.

This clonotype turned up a few times. V and J are TRBV7-6 and TRBJ2-7, with D perhaps matching TRBD1 (6 bases). CDR1 and CDR2 from the germline V gene are SGHVS and FNYEAQ. The CDR3 is 16 amino acids. Trimming cost V 0 bases and J 0 bases, with 12 bases left between them. The CDR3 DNA sequence: TGTGCCAGCAGCTTAGCGACAGGACTGCCCTCCTACGAGCAGTACTTC. Its translation is CASSLATGLPSYEQYF.

The chain has TRBV19 and TRBJ2-7; D unresolved. The CDR3 runs 13 residues. The germline gives CDR1 LNHDA, CDR2 SQIVND (reference sequence). The germline V and J ends were trimmed by 6 bases and 9 bases, with 18 bases remaining between them. CDR3 bases: TGTGCCAGTAGCTTCGGCCCCGGCGTAAGGCAGTACTTC. Encoded protein: CASSFGPGVRQYF.

V usage is TRBV5-1 and J usage is TRBJ1-5, with 9 bases matching TRBD1. This CDR3 is built from 15 residues. The germline gives CDR1 SGHRS, CDR2 YFSETQ. The V gene end was trimmed by 0 bases and the J gene end by 7 bases; junction bases not matched to a gene: 5. CDR3 DNA: TGCGCCAGCAGCTTGGGTGGACAGGGGAGACAGCCCCAGCATTTT. This translates into CASSLGGQGRQPQHF. The full variable domain, in which reference TRBV5-1 and TRBJ1-5 provide the parts outside the CDR3, is KAGVTQTPRYLIKTRGQQVTLSCSPISGHRSVSWYQQTPGQGLQFLFEYFSETQRNKGNFPGRFSGRQFSNSRSEMNVSTLELGDSALYLCASSLGGQGRQPQHFGDGTRLSIL.

In this sample, this clonotype turned up a few times. The chain couples TRBV28 to TRBJ2-5; 9 positions match TRBD2. Germline CDR1 is MDHEN and CDR2 is SYDVKM. Trimming at V came to 3 bases and at J to 3 bases, leaving 11 bases not matched to a gene. This CDR3 has 17 residues. CDR3 DNA: TGTGCCAGCAGTTTCCCGACGAGGGCTAGCGGGAAAGAGACCCAGTACTTC. It codes for CASSFPTRASGKETQYF.

V gene TRBV27 combines with J gene TRBJ1-2; tentatively, D is TRBD1 (6 bases). With 6 bases removed from V and 5 bases from J, the gap between germline ends came to 13 bases. This CDR3 region has 13 residues. CDR1 MNHEY and CDR2 SMNVEV come from the germline V gene (reference sequence). The CDR3 spells CASSPSGHYGYTF. The CDR3, as DNA: TGTGCCAGCAGCCCATCGGGACATTATGGCTACACCTTC.

The rearrangement links TRBV11-2 to TRBJ1-1, with D maybe TRBD1 (5 bases). Per germline, CDR1 SGHAT and CDR2 FQNNGV. The CDR3 spans 12 residues. V lost 5 bases, J lost 9 bases, and 13 bases lay in between. This CDR3 is CASSPAGVQAFF. CDR3 nucleotides: TGTGCCAGCAGCCCAGCGGGGGTTCAAGCTTTCTTT.

This rearrangement joins TRBV28 to TRBJ1-2; 7 positions agree with TRBD1. There are 15 residues in the CDR3. V lost 6 bases to trimming and J lost 4 bases; unmatched junction nucleotides: 11. Germline CDR1 and CDR2: MDHEN and SYDVKM. CDR3 in DNA: TGTGCCAGCAGATCCACAGGACAGGCCTCCTATGGCTACACCTTC. Its translation: CASRSTGQASYGYTF.

This clonotype has only a few counts. The V gene is TRBV27, the J gene TRBJ2-7; TRBD1 might be the D (5 bases). Germline CDR1 MNHEY, CDR2 SMNVEV (reference sequence). V was shortened by 1 base and J by 3 bases, with 7 bases between the two germline ends. The CDR3 sequence is 13 residues long. CDR3 amino acids: CASSLYTGYEQYF. DNA of the CDR3: TGTGCCAGCAGTTTATATACAGGCTACGAGCAGTACTTC.

The rearrangement uses TRBV7-2 and TRBJ1-2; TRBD1 aligns across 7 bases. With 1 base clipped from V and 4 bases from J, the junction kept 3 bases outside the gene matches. Germline-derived CDR1 and CDR2 are SGHTA and FQGNSA. The CDR3 has 14 residues. The CDR3 loop is CASSLVYRGYGYTF. The CDR3 nucleotides are TGTGCCAGCAGCTTAGTTTACAGGGGCTATGGCTACACCTTC.

The chain carries TRBV7-8 and TRBJ2-3, with 7 bases identical to TRBD2. The CDR3 totals 15 residues. Germline CDR1 and CDR2: SGHVS and FQNEAQ. Trimming at V came to 3 bases and at J to 2 bases, leaving 5 bases not matched to a gene. The CDR3 here is CASSFQAGLTDTQYF. DNA of the CDR3: TGTGCCAGCAGCTTCCAAGCGGGGCTCACAGATACGCAGTATTTT.

This chain joins TRBV29-1 and TRBJ1-4; D may be TRBD1 (6 bases). The CDR3 spans 12 residues. V was pared by 3 bases and J by 8 bases, with 10 bases between. Looked up from germline, CDR1 is SQVTM and CDR2 is ANQGSEA. The CDR3 loop reads CSVESGGEKLFF. The CDR3 DNA sequence: TGCAGCGTTGAGAGTGGGGGCGAAAAACTGTTTTTT.

V is TRBV6-6 and J is TRBJ2-7; the D gene is possibly TRBD1 (6 bases). Germline CDR1 is MNHNY and CDR2 is SVGAGI (reference sequence). Trimming shortened V by 9 bases and J by 0 bases, and 15 bases separated the two germline ends. The length of the CDR3 is 14 residues. CDR3 nucleotides: TGTGCCAGAAGAATGAACAGGGCCTCCTACGAGCAGTACTTC. It encodes CARRMNRASYEQYF.

The chain carries TRBV20-1 and TRBJ2-1; 7 positions match TRBD2. Germline CDR1 is DFQATT and CDR2 is SNEGSKA (reference sequence). CDR3 length equals 15 residues. Unmatched junction bases numbered 5, after V lost 0 bases and J lost 3 bases. In nucleotides, the CDR3 is TGCAGTGCTAGAGATAGAGAGCGGGGCTACAATGAGCAGTTCTTC. Its protein product is CSARDRERGYNEQFF.

This clonotype has a count of ten or more. This chain links TRBV7-2 with TRBJ2-3; D uncertain. The CDR3 loop spans 13 amino acids. The germline CDR1 and CDR2 sequences are SGHTA and FQGNSA. Trimming shortened V by 5 bases and J by 8 bases, and 14 bases separated the two germline ends. The CDR3 region is CASSPDGRSTQYF. CDR3 nucleotides: TGTGCCAGCAGCCCGGACGGGCGAAGTACGCAGTATTTT.

This rearrangement joins TRBV12-3 or TRBV12-4 to TRBJ1-1, with 7 bases matching TRBD1. This CDR3 has 15 residues. Losses at the gene ends were 2 bases for V and 2 bases for J; bases not matched to a gene: 5. The CDR3 protein is CASSLSGQVNTEAFF. DNA for the CDR3: TGTGCCAGCAGTTTATCCGGACAGGTAAACACTGAAGCTTTCTTT.

This clonotype turned up a few times. The CDR3 sequence is CASARRASTDTQYF. The CDR3 nucleotides are TGCGCCAGCGCGCGAAGGGCTAGCACAGATACGCAGTATTTT. The chain has TRBV10-2 and TRBJ2-3, with D unresolved. CDR1 is WSHSY and CDR2 is SAAADI in the germline V gene. There are 14 residues in the CDR3. Trimming removed 8 bases from V and 0 bases from J, with 12 bases in between.

Concerning this clonotype itself: An end of the junction differs from the germline gene, which may be a read error. The V and J genes are TRBV7-6 and TRBJ2-6; 8 bases fit TRBD1. Germline CDR1 reads SGHVS; CDR2 reads FNYEAQ. The CDR3 extends over 15 amino acids. CDR3 nucleotides: TGTGTCAGCAGCCGGACAGGGACTGGGGCCAACGTCCTGACTTTC. This sequence encodes CVSSRTGTGANVLTF. Drawing the rest from reference TRBV7-6 and TRBJ2-6, the complete variable domain is GAGVSQSPRYKVTKRGQDVALRCDPISGHVSLYWYRQALGQGPEFLTYFNYEAQQDKSGLPNDRFSAERPEGSISTLTIQRTEQRDSAMYRCVSSRTGTGANVLTFGAGSRLTVL.

The chain employs TRBV6-1 and TRBJ2-1; D is unresolved. The CDR3 extends over 10 amino acids. In germline, CDR1 is MNHNS, CDR2 SASEGT. The V gene lost 6 bases and the J gene lost 10 bases, with 7 bases spanning the gap. CDR3 sequence: CASSTREQFF. In DNA, the CDR3 is TGTGCCAGCAGCACTCGGGAGCAGTTCTTC.

Comments on this clonotype: Because it lacks the conserved phenylalanine or tryptophan at the end, this CDR3 is likely a read error. This chain links TRBV19 with TRBJ1-5, with D uncertain. V was shortened by 0 bases and J by 3 bases, with 3 bases between the two germline ends. CDR1 and CDR2 (germline): LNHDA, SQIVND (reference sequence). This CDR3 has 13 residues. The CDR3 DNA reads as TGTGCCAGTAGTATAGACCTCAATCAGCCCCAGCATGTT. It specifies CASSIDLNQPQHV.

This clonotype was counted many times. The CDR3 spells CASSFGRSEQYF. CDR3 sequence (DNA): TGTGCCAGCAGCTTCGGGCGATCGGAGCAGTACTTC. The rearrangement joins TRBV7-9 to TRBJ2-7, with D unresolved. The germline V gene has CDR1 SEHNR and CDR2 FQNEAQ (reference sequence). With 3 bases removed from V and 7 bases from J, the gap between germline ends came to 10 bases. CDR3 length equals 12 residues.

The V and J genes are TRBV6-2 or TRBV6-3 and TRBJ2-1; D may be TRBD2 (6 bases). Trimming left V 1 base short and J 0 bases short, with 22 bases between. Germline CDR1 is MNHEY and CDR2 is SVGEGT. The CDR3 extends over 20 amino acids. The chain's CDR3 is CASSYLGAWSGVGSYNEQFF. CDR3 DNA: TGTGCCAGCAGTTACTTGGGAGCCTGGTCGGGGGTAGGCTCCTACAATGAGCAGTTCTTC.

The genes are TRBV29-1 and TRBJ2-1; D is possibly TRBD1 (5 bases). The V gene's germline CDR1 is SQVTM and CDR2 ANQGSEA. V was pared by 4 bases and J by 5 bases, with 9 bases between. This CDR3 is built from 12 residues. The CDR3, as DNA: TGCAGCGTTGCCAGGGAACACAATGAGCAGTTCTTC. Residues: CSVAREHNEQFF.

Here the CDR3 DNA reads TGTGCCAGCAGTTTAACTTTTCAGCGGGGGGTAAGAGCTGGAAACACCATATATTTT. Protein product: CASSLTFQRGVRAGNTIYF. The rearrangement joins TRBV28 to TRBJ1-3, with a tentative D call TRBD1 (5 bases). The CDR3 loop spans 19 amino acids. The germline V gene has CDR1 MDHEN and CDR2 SYDVKM. Trimming removed 2 bases at V and 2 bases at J, with 22 bases between.

The chain joins TRBV20-1 to TRBJ1-4, with D perhaps TRBD1 (5 bases). The germline V and J ends were trimmed by 1 base and 10 bases, with 13 bases remaining between them. Germline V gene sequence: CDR1 DFQATT, CDR2 SNEGSKA (reference sequence). This CDR3 comprises 13 residues. The CDR3 reads CSARGPWGGKLFF. The CDR3 nucleotides read TGCAGTGCTAGAGGGCCTTGGGGGGGAAAACTGTTTTTT.

This clonotype was detected only a few times. The chain employs TRBV10-3 and TRBJ2-7, with 11 bases fitting TRBD1. J gave up 9 bases and V 3 bases, and 10 bases lay outside the gene matches. The CDR3 is 15 amino acids. CDR1 and CDR2 from the germline V gene are ENHRY and SYGVKD. The CDR3 loop is CAISEVGQGVMMQYF. CDR3 coding DNA: TGTGCCATCAGTGAAGTGGGACAGGGGGTCATGATGCAGTACTTC.

This clonotype was detected a few times. The rearrangement joins TRBV19 to TRBJ2-3; D may match TRBD1 or TRBD2 (5 bases each). This CDR3 spans 13 amino acids. The germline CDR1 and CDR2 sequences are LNHDA and SQIVND (reference sequence). With 4 bases removed from V and 5 bases from J, the gap between germline ends came to 10 bases. The DNA of the CDR3 is TGTGCCAGTAGTAATGCGAGGGGAGATACGCAGTATTTT. It encodes CASSNARGDTQYF.

This clonotype was detected only a few times. The chain recombines TRBV7-2 with TRBJ1-1, with D unclear. Trimming removed 9 bases from V and 3 bases from J, with 11 bases in between. Germline V gives CDR1 SGHTA, CDR2 FQGNSA. The CDR3 sequence is 12 residues long. The CDR3 nucleotides read TGTGCCAGTAGGTGGTCAGACACTGAAGCTTTCTTT. Translated, it gives CASRWSDTEAFF. Supplemented by reference TRBV7-2 and TRBJ1-1, the full variable domain reads GAGVSQSPSNKVTEKGKDVELRCDPISGHTALYWYRQSLGQGLEFLIYFQGNSAPDKSGLPSDRFSAERTGGSVSTLTIQRTQQEDSAVYLCASRWSDTEAFFGQGTRLTVV.

This clonotype was seen many times. The chain is built from TRBV12-3 or TRBV12-4 and TRBJ1-2; perhaps TRBD1 as D (5 bases). CDR3 length: 14 residues. The ends were cut back, 5 bases at V and 8 bases at J, with 18 bases in the middle. The CDR3 loop is CASSLTGYSRGYTF. The CDR3 DNA follows: TGTGCCAGCAGTCTCACAGGATACTCGCGCGGCTACACCTTC.